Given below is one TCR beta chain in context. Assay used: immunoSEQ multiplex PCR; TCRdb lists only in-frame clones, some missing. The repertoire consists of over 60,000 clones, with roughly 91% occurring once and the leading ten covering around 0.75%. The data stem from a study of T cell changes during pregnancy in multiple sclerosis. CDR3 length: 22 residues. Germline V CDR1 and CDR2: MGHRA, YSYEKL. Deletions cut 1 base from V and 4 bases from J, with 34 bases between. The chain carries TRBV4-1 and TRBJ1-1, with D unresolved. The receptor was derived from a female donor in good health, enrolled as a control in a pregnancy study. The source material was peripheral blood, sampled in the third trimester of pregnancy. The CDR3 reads CASSQGPVPQSAELERGTEAFF. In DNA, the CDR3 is TGCGCCAGCAGCCAAGGTCCGGTTCCCCAGAGCGCCGAGCTTGAACGGGGCACTGAAGCTTTCTTT.